This TCR beta chain was sequenced during a study of blood T cell repertoires in COVID-19. Clones were read by immunoSEQ multiplex PCR, and TCRdb kept only the in-frame ones, dropping some. The sample includes 390,000 or so clones, about 90% of them seen just once. CDR3 size: 16 residues. CDR1 SGHTA and CDR2 FQGNSA come from the germline V gene. V was pared by 5 bases and J by 2 bases, with 10 bases of the junction left unmatched. This clonotype was obtained from a woman in her 30s with COVID-19, enrolled during active disease. This chain uses TRBV7-2 with TRBJ2-3; 7 nucleotides align to TRBD1. What was sequenced was peripheral blood. The CDR3 loop reads CASSIFRGLNTDTQYF. In DNA, the CDR3 is TGTGCCAGCAGCATCTTCAGGGGGTTGAACACAGATACGCAGTATTTT.